At least ten counts were recorded for the clone carrying this T cell receptor beta chain. Its antigen remains unknown. One junction end does not reproduce the germline sequence, and a read error may be involved. The data were obtained in a study of CD8+CD57+ T cells in acquired aplastic anemia. TCR beta VDJ and CDR3 profiling used genomic DNA as template. TCRdb re-called the reads with MiXCR, one entry per CDR3 protein. Counted here are a few hundred thousand distinct CDR3 sequences, 60% to 65% occurring once; the ten biggest clones make up about 29%. Study outcomes and limitations: The same twenty-nine CD8+ CDR3 sequences occurred in patients and in controls.

This CDR3 has 13 residues. CDR1 is SSHAT and CDR2 is FNYEAQ in the germline V gene (reference sequence). The sample taken for sequencing was sorted CD4+, CD8+, or CD8+CD57+ T cells (not recorded which) from PBMCs. This chain uses TRBV7-7 with TRBJ2-7; possibly TRBD1 for D (6 bases). The clonotype comes from a human donor in good health. CDR3 residues: CASSHGQSYEQYF. The DNA of the CDR3 is TGTGCTAGCAGCCACGGACAGTCCTACGAGCAGTACTTC.